This T cell receptor beta chain derives from a study of cytomegalovirus exposure and HLA in healthy donors. Donors in the study were healthy people who gave bone marrow. Trimming cost V 3 bases and J 7 bases; bases outside gene matches: 3. Germline V lookup: CDR1 GTSNPN, CDR2 SVGIG (reference sequence). This CDR3 is built from 13 residues. The PCR was carried out with 60 Vbeta primers and 13 Jbeta primers. Profiling relied on immunoSEQ multiplex PCR, and the TCRdb table lists in-frame clones only, not all of them. The sample contains about 180,000 clones, just over 70% of which appear only once. The table lists this clone with a few counts.

The origin of this receptor is a human donor in good health. The chain links TRBV30 to TRBJ2-1; the match to TRBD1 covers 10 bases. Material for sequencing was PBMCs. CDR3 in DNA: TGTGCCTGGAGGATGGACAGGGGGAATGAGCAGTTCTTC. As protein: CAWRMDRGNEQFF.